This T cell receptor beta chain is drawn from a study of blood T cell repertoires in COVID-19. As for the study in general: Researchers got acute and convalescent COVID-19 samples from the United States, Italy and Spain.

In the source study's methods: Using reference gene primer amplification, nucleated cell counts were estimated. Assay: immunoSEQ multiplex PCR; the TCRdb copy retains only in-frame clones and omits some. V and J calls and clone size are those listed in that table; D and trimming were worked out from the DNA. The sample carries roughly 570,000 clones, less than 90% recorded once. This clone has just one count. The sequenced sample was peripheral blood. This TCR was sampled from a woman between 45 and 65 years old with COVID-19, enrolled during active disease.

The CDR3 sequence is CASGRDRSVSGANVLTF. Here the CDR3 DNA reads TGCGCCAGCGGGAGGGACAGGAGTGTCTCTGGGGCCAACGTCCTGACTTTC. The chain joins TRBV5-1 to TRBJ2-6; D possibly corresponds to TRBD1 (8 bases). V lost 7 bases to trimming and J lost 0 bases, with 17 bases between them. Germline CDR1 is SGHRS and CDR2 is YFSETQ. The CDR3 has 17 residues.